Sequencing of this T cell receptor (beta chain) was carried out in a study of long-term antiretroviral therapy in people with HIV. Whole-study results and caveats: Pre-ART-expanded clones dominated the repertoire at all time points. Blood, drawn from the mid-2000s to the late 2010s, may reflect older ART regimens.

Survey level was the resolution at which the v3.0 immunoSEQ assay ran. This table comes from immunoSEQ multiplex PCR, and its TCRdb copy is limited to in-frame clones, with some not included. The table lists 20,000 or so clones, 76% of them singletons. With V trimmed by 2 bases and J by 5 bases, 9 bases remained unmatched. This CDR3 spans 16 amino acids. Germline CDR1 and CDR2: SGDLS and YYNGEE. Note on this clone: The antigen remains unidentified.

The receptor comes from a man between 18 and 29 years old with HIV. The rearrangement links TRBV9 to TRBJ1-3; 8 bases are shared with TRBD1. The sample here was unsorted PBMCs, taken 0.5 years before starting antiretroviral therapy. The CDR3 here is CASSVRTGTVRNTIYF. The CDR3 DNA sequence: TGTGCCAGCAGCGTCCGGACAGGGACAGTGCGAAACACCATATATTTT.